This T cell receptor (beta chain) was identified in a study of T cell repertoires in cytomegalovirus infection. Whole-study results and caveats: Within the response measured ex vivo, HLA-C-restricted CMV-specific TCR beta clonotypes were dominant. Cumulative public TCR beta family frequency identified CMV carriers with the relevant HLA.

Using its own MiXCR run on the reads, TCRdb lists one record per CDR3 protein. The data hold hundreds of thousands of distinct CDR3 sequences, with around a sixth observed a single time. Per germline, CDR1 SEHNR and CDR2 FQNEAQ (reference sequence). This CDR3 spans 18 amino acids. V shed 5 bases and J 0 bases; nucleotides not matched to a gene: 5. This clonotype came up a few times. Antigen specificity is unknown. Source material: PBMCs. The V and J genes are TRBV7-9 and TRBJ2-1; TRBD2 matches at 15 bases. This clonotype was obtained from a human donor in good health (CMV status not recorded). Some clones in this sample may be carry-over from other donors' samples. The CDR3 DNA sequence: TGTGCCAGCAGCCGGACTAGCGGGGGGGTCAGCTCCTACAATGAGCAGTTCTTC. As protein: CASSRTSGGVSSYNEQFF.